This T cell receptor (beta chain) stems from a study of cytomegalovirus exposure and HLA in healthy donors. Trimming removed 1 base at V and 9 bases at J, with 13 bases between. CDR1 SGHRS and CDR2 YFSETQ come from the germline V gene. The CDR3 has 14 amino acids. The PCR had 60 Vbeta and 13 Jbeta primers. Some clones are missing from TCRdb's copy, which holds only in-frame ones; the method was immunoSEQ multiplex PCR. The data contain some 200,000 clones, 82% of them seen just once; the ten biggest clones take up 6.5%. This chain connects TRBV5-1 to TRBJ2-2; maybe TRBD1 (6 bases). Sequencing was carried out using PBMCs. This receptor was obtained from a woman aged 45-65 years in good health and CMV-seropositive. CDR3 DNA: TGCGCCAGCAGCTTGTCGCAGGGGACCCGGGAGCTGTTTTTT. It yields the protein CASSLSQGTRELFF.